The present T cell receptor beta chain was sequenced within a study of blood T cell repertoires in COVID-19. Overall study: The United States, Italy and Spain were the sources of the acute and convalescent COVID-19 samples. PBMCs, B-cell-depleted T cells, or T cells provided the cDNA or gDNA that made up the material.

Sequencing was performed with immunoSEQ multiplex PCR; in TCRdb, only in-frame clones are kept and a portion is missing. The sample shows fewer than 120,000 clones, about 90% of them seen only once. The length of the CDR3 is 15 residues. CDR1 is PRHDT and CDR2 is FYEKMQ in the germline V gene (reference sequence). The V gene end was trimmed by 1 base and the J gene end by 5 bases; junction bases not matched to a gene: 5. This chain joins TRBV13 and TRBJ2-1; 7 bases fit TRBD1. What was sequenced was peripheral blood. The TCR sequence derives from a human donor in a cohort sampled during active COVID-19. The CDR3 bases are TGTGCCAGCAGCTTAGAGGGGGCGCGAAACAATGAGCAGTTCTTC. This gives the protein CASSLEGARNNEQFF.